This entry lists 4 T cell receptor beta chains sequenced from one sample in a study of shared clonotypes between healthy human individuals (dated by TCRdb to about 2020). For the CD8 naive samples, CD45RO-negative cells were positively selected for CCR7, yielding a CD45RA+CCR7+ population from which TemRA cells were excluded. Receptor amplification or capture employed the immunoSEQ multiplex PCR assay. TCRdb took this table from immuneACCESS and kept in-frame rearrangements with V and J called. Such tables lack part of the clones; where checked against another copy, unresolved V genes explain under half of the gap, and the rest is unexplained. Within this sample are hundreds of thousands of clones, with around 92% of them counted one time only. Jointly, the top ten make up approximately 24% of the sample. The sequenced material came from naive CD8+ T cells sorted from blood. The cell subset or site label, as the study defines it: CD45RA+CCR7+. The receptor source for this set is a man aged 30 to 39 in good health.

The rearrangement links TRBV4-3 to TRBJ1-1, with 7 bases aligning to TRBD1. Germline V lookup: CDR1 LGHNA, CDR2 YSLEER. CDR3 length: 14 residues. The V segment lost 3 bases and the J segment 0 bases; nucleotides outside the gene matches: 1. For the CDR3, the DNA is TGCGCCAGCAGCCAGGGACAGTTGAACACTGAAGCTTTCTTT. It yields the protein CASSQGQLNTEAFF.

The chain recombines TRBV29-1 with TRBJ1-3; D unresolved. V dropped 4 bases and J dropped 2 bases, with 3 bases sitting between them. Per the germline V gene, CDR1 is SQVTM and CDR2 is ANQGSEA. There are 11 residues in the CDR3. DNA of the CDR3: TGCAGCGTTGTGGCTGGAAACACCATATATTTT. Protein: CSVVAGNTIYF. The full variable domain, in which reference TRBV29-1 and TRBJ1-3 provide the parts outside the CDR3, is SAVISQKPSRDICQRGTSLTIQCQVDSQVTMMFWYRQQPGQSLTLIATANQGSEATYESGFVIDKFPISRPNLTFSTLTVSNMSPEDSSIYLCSVVAGNTIYFGEGSWLTVV.

The chain couples TRBV7-2 to TRBJ2-1; a weak D match, TRBD1 (6 bases). The CDR3 length is 16 residues. Trimming stripped 4 bases from V and 0 bases from J, with 13 bases between. Germline CDR1 and CDR2: SGHTA and FQGNSA. The CDR3 loop reads CASSSRGSLSYNEQFF. The CDR3 DNA is TGTGCCAGCAGCTCCAGGGGCTCCCTCTCCTACAATGAGCAGTTCTTC.

The chain joins TRBV11-2 to TRBJ1-1; perhaps TRBD1 as D (6 bases). Germline CDR1 SGHAT, CDR2 FQNNGV. The CDR3 covers 14 residues. Deletions cut 6 bases from V and 1 base from J, with 12 bases between. The CDR3 spells CASRPRGPNTEAFF. The CDR3 DNA sequence: TGTGCCAGCAGGCCCAGGGGTCCGAACACTGAAGCTTTCTTT.